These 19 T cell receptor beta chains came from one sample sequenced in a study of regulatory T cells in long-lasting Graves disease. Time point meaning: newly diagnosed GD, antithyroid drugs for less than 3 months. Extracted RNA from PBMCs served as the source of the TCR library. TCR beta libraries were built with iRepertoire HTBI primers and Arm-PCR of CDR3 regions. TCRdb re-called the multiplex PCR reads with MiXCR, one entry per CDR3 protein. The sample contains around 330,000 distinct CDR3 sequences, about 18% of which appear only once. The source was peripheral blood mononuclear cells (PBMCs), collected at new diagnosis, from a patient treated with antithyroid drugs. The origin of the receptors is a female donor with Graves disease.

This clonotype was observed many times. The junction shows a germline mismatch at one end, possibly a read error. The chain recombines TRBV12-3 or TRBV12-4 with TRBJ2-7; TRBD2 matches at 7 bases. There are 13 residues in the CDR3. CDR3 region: CASGAAGNYEQCF. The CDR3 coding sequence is TGTGCCAGCGGGGCAGCGGGGAACTACGAGCAGTGCTTC.

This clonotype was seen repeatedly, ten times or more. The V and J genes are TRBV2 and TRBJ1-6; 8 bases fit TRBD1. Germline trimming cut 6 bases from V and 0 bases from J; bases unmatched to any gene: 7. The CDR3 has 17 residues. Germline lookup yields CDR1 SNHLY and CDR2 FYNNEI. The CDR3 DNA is TGTGCCAGCAGCGGAGACAGGGGAAGCTCCTATAATTCACCCCTCCACTTT. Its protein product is CASSGDRGSSYNSPLHF.

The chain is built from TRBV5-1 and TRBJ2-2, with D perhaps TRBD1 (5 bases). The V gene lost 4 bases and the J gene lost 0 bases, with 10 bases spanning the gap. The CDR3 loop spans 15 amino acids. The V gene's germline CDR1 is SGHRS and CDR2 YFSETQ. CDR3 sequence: CASSKTGTNTGELFF. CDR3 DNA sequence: TGCGCCAGCAGCAAAACAGGAACGAACACCGGGGAGCTGTTTTTT.

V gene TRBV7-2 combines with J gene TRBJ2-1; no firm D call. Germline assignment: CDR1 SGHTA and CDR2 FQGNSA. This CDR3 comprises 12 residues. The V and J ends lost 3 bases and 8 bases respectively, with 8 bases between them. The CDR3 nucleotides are TGTGCCAGCAGCTTGTTTGGAGATGAGCAGTTCTTC. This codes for CASSLFGDEQFF.

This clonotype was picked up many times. The CDR3 sequence: CATSGVTGQPQHF. As DNA, the CDR3 is TGTGCCACCAGCGGGGTCACAGGCCAGCCCCAGCATTTT. The chain carries TRBV15 and TRBJ1-5; the D gene is possibly TRBD1 (5 bases). This CDR3 spans 13 amino acids. Germline CDR1 and CDR2: LNHNV and YYDKDF (reference sequence). V was trimmed by 5 bases and J by 7 bases, leaving 12 bases between them.

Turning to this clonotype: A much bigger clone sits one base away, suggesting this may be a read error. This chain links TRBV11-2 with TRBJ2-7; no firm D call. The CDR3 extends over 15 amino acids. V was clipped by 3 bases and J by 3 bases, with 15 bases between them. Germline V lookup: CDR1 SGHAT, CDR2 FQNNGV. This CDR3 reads CASSFSGIADYEQYF. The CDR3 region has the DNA TGTGCCAGCAGCTTTTCGGGCATAGCAGACTACGAGCAGTACTTC.

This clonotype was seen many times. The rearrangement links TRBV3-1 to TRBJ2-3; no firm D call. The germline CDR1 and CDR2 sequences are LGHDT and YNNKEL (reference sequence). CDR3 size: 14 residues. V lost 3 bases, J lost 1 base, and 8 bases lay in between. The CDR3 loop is CASSQVTGTDTQYF. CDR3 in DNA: TGTGCCAGCAGCCAGGTAACAGGCACAGATACGCAGTATTTT.

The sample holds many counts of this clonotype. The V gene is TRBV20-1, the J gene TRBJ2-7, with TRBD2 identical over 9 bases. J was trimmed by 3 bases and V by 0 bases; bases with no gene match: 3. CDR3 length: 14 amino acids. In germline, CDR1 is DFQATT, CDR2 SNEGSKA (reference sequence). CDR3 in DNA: TGCAGTGCTAGAGATAGCGGGAGAAACTACGAGCAGTACTTC. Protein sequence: CSARDSGRNYEQYF.

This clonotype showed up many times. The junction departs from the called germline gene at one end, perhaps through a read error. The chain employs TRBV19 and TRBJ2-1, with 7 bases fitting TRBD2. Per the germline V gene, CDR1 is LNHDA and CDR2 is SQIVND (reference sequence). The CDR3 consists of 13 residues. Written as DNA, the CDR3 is TGTGCCAGTAGTGTACGCCGGGACTATGAGCTAGTCTTC. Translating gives CASSVRRDYELVF.

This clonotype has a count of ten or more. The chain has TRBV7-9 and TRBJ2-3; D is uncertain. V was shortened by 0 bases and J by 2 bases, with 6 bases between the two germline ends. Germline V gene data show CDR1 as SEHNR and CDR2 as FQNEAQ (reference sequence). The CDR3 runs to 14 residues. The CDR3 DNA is TGTGCCAGCAGCTTAGCGGCTAACACAGATACGCAGTATTTT. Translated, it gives CASSLAANTDTQYF.

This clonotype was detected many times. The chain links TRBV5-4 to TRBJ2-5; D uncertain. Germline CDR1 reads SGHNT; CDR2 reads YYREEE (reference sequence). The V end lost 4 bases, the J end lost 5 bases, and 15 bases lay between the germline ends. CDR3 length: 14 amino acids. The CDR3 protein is CASSPPGYLETQYF. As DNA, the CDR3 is TGTGCCAGCAGCCCCCCGGGCTACCTGGAGACCCAGTACTTC.

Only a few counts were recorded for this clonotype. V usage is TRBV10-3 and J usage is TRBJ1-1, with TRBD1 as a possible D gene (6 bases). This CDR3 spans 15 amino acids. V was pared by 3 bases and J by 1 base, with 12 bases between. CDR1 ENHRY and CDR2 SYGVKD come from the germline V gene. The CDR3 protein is CAISDKQQGNTEAFF. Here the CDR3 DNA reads TGTGCCATCAGTGACAAACAACAGGGGAACACTGAAGCTTTCTTT.

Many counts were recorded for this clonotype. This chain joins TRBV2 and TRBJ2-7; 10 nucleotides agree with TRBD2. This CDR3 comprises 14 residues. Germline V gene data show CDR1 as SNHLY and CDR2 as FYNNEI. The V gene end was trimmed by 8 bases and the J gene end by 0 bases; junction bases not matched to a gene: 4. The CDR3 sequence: CASLRLAGSYEQYF. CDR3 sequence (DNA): TGTGCCAGCCTTAGACTAGCGGGCTCCTACGAGCAGTACTTC.

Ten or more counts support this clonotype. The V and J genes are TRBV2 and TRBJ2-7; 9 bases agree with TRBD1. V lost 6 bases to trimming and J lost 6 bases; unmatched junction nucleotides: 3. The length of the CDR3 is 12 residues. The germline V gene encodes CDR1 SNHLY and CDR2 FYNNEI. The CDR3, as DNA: TGTGCCAGCAGGGGACAGGGAAGCGAGCAGTACTTC. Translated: CASRGQGSEQYF.

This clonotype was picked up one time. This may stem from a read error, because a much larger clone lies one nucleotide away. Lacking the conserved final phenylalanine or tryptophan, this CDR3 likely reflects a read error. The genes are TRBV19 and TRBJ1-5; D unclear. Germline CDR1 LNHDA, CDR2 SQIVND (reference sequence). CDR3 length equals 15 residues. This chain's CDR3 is CTSSTPLDLYQPQHS. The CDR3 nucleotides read TGTACCAGTAGTACACCTCTGGACCTGTATCAGCCCCAGCATTCT.

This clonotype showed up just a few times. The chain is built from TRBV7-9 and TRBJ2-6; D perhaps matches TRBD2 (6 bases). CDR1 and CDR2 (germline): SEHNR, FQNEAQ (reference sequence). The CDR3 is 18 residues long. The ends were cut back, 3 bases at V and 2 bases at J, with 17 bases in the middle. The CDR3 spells CASSFNGRGMAGANVLTF. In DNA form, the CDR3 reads TGTGCCAGCAGCTTTAACGGGAGAGGGATGGCTGGGGCCAACGTCCTGACTTTC.

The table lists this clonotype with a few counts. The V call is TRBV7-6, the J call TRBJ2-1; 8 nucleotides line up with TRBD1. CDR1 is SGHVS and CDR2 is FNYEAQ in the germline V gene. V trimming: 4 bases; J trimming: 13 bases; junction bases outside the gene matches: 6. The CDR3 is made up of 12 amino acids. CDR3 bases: TGTGCCAGCAGCTGGAATCAGGGGGCCCAGTTCTTC. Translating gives CASSWNQGAQFF.

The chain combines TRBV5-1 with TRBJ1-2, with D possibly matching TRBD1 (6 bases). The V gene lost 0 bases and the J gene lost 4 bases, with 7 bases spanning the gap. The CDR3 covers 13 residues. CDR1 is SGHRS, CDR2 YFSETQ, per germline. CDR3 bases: TGCGCCAGCAGCTTGGAAGGGGGCTATGGCTACACCTTC. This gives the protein CASSLEGGYGYTF. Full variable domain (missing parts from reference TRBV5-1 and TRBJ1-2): KAGVTQTPRYLIKTRGQQVTLSCSPISGHRSVSWYQQTPGQGLQFLFEYFSETQRNKGNFPGRFSGRQFSNSRSEMNVSTLELGDSALYLCASSLEGGYGYTFGSGTRLTVV.

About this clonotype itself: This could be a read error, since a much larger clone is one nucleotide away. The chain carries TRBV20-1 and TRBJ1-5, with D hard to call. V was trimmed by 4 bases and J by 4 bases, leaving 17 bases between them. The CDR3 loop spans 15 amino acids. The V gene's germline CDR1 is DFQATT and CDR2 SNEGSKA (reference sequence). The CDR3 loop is CSAMGDARGNQPQHF. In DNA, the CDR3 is TGCAGTGCTATGGGAGATGCGCGTGGGAATCAGCCCCAGCATTTT.